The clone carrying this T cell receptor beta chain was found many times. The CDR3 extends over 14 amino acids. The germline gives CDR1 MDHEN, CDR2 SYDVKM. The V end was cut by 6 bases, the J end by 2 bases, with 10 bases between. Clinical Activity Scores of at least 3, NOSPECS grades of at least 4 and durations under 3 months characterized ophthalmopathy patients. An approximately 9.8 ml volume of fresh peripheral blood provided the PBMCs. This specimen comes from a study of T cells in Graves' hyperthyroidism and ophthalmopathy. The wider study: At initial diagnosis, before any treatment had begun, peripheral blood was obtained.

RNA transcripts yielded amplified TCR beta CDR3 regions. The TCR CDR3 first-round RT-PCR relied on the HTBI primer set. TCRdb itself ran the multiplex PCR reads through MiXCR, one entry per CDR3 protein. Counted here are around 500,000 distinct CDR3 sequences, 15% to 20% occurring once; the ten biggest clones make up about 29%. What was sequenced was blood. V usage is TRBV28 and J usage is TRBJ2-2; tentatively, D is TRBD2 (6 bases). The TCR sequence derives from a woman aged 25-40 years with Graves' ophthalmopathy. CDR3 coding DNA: TGTGCCAGCAGCCTAGGACTAAACACCGGGGAGCTGTTTTTT. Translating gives CASSLGLNTGELFF.